The 15 T cell receptor beta chains presented below share a single source sample, sequenced in a study of T cells in Graves' hyperthyroidism and ophthalmopathy. Researchers took RNA transcripts and amplified the TCR beta CDR3 regions from them. HTBI primers were employed in a first-round RT-PCR of the TCR CDR3. Each CDR3 protein gets one entry after TCRdb re-called the multiplex PCR reads with MiXCR. The sample records about 610,000 distinct CDR3 sequences, roughly 14% being singletons. Input material: blood. These receptors all stem from a middle-aged woman with Graves' ophthalmopathy.

This clonotype was recorded a few times. The genes are TRBV6-2 or TRBV6-3 and TRBJ1-2; the D gene is possibly TRBD1 (6 bases). The CDR3 totals 12 residues. Germline CDR1 is MNHEY and CDR2 is SVGEGT. V was pared by 10 bases and J by 7 bases, with 16 bases between. The chain's CDR3 is CATGAPAGGYTF. CDR3 sequence (DNA): TGTGCCACGGGGGCCCCGGCTGGTGGCTACACCTTC.

The sample holds many counts of this clonotype. The genes are TRBV15 and TRBJ2-2; no reliable D call. Trimming left V 2 bases short and J 6 bases short, with 16 bases between. The germline gives CDR1 LNHNV, CDR2 YYDKDF (reference sequence). The CDR3 runs 16 residues. The CDR3 bases are TGTGCCACCAGCAGACCCTTGCCGGGTGTACCCGGGGAGCTGTTTTTT. Translated: CATSRPLPGVPGELFF. Full variable domain (rest looked up from reference TRBV15 and TRBJ2-2): DAMVIQNPRYQVTQFGKPVTLSCSQTLNHNVMYWYQQKSSQAPKLLFHYYDKDFNNEADTPDNFQSRRPNTSFCFLDIRSPGLGDTAMYLCATSRPLPGVPGELFFGEGSRLTVL.

There are a few counts of this clonotype. V gene TRBV4-1 combines with J gene TRBJ2-7, with D possibly being TRBD2 (5 bases). The V end lost 5 bases, the J end lost 4 bases, and 12 bases lay between the germline ends. CDR3 size: 13 residues. Germline CDR1 reads MGHRA; CDR2 reads YSYEKL. CDR3 residues: CASSGGHKYEQYF. The DNA for the CDR3 is TGCGCCAGCAGCGGCGGGCATAAATACGAGCAGTACTTC.

This clonotype appeared many times. The junction differs from germline at one of its ends, possibly a read error. The rearrangement uses TRBV12-3 or TRBV12-4 and TRBJ2-2; the match to TRBD1 covers 9 bases. CDR3 size: 15 residues. The CDR3 loop reads CASKGQGGVTGELFF. CDR3 coding DNA: TGCGCCAGCAAGGGACAGGGAGGAGTTACCGGGGAGCTGTTTTTT.

The sample holds many counts of this clonotype. The V call is TRBV11-2, the J call TRBJ2-7, with TRBD1 matching 8 bases. V was pared by 0 bases and J by 2 bases, with 3 bases of the junction left unmatched. The CDR3 runs to 15 residues. Per the germline V gene, CDR1 is SGHAT and CDR2 is FQNNGV. CDR3 coding DNA: TGTGCCAGCAGCTTAGATAGGGACAGGACCTACGAGCAGTACTTC. This encodes CASSLDRDRTYEQYF.

Only a few counts were recorded for this clonotype. The chain is built from TRBV11-2 and TRBJ1-2; maybe TRBD1 (6 bases). Trimming pared 2 bases from V and 2 bases from J, leaving 12 bases between. Germline-derived CDR1 and CDR2 are SGHAT and FQNNGV. The CDR3 spans 15 residues. This CDR3 reads CASSLTVDSNYGYTF. CDR3 bases: TGTGCCAGCAGCTTAACGGTGGACAGCAACTATGGCTACACCTTC.

The CDR3 region has the DNA TGCAGCGTTGAAATACAAGGACTGCCCTCTGGAAACACCATATATTTT. This translates into CSVEIQGLPSGNTIYF. The V call is TRBV29-1, the J call TRBJ1-3, with D unresolved. CDR1 is SQVTM and CDR2 is ANQGSEA in the germline V gene. The ends were cut back, 2 bases at V and 0 bases at J, with 14 bases in the middle. The CDR3 loop spans 16 amino acids.

The chain's CDR3 is CASSYSADRPPNTGELFF. For the CDR3, the DNA is TGTGCCAGCAGTTACTCGGCCGACAGGCCCCCGAACACCGGGGAGCTGTTTTTT. The V call is TRBV6-2 or TRBV6-3, the J call TRBJ2-2, with D possibly TRBD1 on 6 matching bases. CDR1 is MNHEY and CDR2 is SVGEGT in the germline V gene. The CDR3 is 18 amino acids. The V end lost 0 bases, the J end lost 0 bases, and 14 bases lay between the germline ends.

This clonotype occurred many times. The V and J genes are TRBV24-1 and TRBJ1-1, with D possibly TRBD1 on 6 matching bases. CDR3 size: 13 residues. The V gene lost 4 bases and the J gene lost 11 bases, with 16 bases spanning the gap. The germline V gene has CDR1 KGHDR and CDR2 SFDVKD. CDR3 loop: CATSDQQGVDAFF. Written as DNA, the CDR3 is TGTGCCACCAGTGACCAACAGGGAGTGGATGCTTTCTTT.

This clonotype was counted ten times or more. The rearrangement uses TRBV20-1 and TRBJ1-2; possibly TRBD1 for D (6 bases). The V gene lost 6 bases and the J gene lost 2 bases, with 10 bases spanning the gap. Germline V CDR1 and CDR2: DFQATT, SNEGSKA (reference sequence). The CDR3 covers 12 residues. The CDR3 DNA reads TGCAGTGCGACGGACAGAAACTATGGCTACACCTTC. Its protein is CSATDRNYGYTF.

Many counts were recorded for this clonotype. This chain links TRBV28 with TRBJ1-2; a possible D gene is TRBD1 (6 bases). Trimming pared 6 bases from V and 6 bases from J, leaving 14 bases between. This CDR3 is 13 amino acids long. Germline-derived CDR1 and CDR2 are MDHEN and SYDVKM. The CDR3 nucleotides are TGTGCCAGCAGCACTGGATCAGGGGATGGCTACACCTTC. It translates to CASSTGSGDGYTF.

This clonotype was counted many times. CDR3 sequence: CASSYNGQNTEAFF. The CDR3 DNA sequence: TGTGCCAGCAGTTACAACGGACAGAACACTGAAGCTTTCTTT. J is TRBJ1-1 and V is TRBV6-5, with a possible D match to TRBD1 (5 bases). This CDR3 region has 14 residues. V shed 2 bases and J shed 1 base, with 8 bases lying between them. Germline CDR1 MNHEY, CDR2 SVGAGI.

This clonotype showed up many times. The chain recombines TRBV12-3 or TRBV12-4 with TRBJ1-2, with D maybe TRBD1 (5 bases). Trimming took 5 bases from V and 4 from J, leaving 14 bases between them. The CDR3 covers 14 residues. The CDR3 nucleotides are TGTGCCAGCAGTCCTCAGACAGCCACCTATGGCTACACCTTC. Amino acids: CASSPQTATYGYTF.

The chain recombines TRBV9 with TRBJ2-5, with D possibly being TRBD2 (5 bases). V was pared by 0 bases and J by 4 bases, with 13 bases between. The germline gives CDR1 SGDLS, CDR2 YYNGEE. The CDR3 has 15 residues. CDR3 coding DNA: TGTGCCAGCAGCGTAGGGGAGAGGGTGGGAGAGACCCAGTACTTC. Encoded protein: CASSVGERVGETQYF. Full variable domain (rest looked up from reference TRBV9 and TRBJ2-5): DSGVTQTPKHLITATGQRVTLRCSPRSGDLSVYWYQQSLDQGLQFLIQYYNGEERAKGNILERFSAQQFPDLHSELNLSSLELGDSALYFCASSVGERVGETQYFGPGTRLLVL.

This clonotype was found many times. The genes are TRBV28 and TRBJ2-7; no clear D. V was clipped by 4 bases and J by 5 bases, with 6 bases between them. The CDR3 consists of 11 residues. CDR1 MDHEN and CDR2 SYDVKM come from the germline V gene. This chain's CDR3 is CASSSQHEQYF. The CDR3 DNA follows: TGTGCCAGCAGTTCCCAACACGAGCAGTACTTC.